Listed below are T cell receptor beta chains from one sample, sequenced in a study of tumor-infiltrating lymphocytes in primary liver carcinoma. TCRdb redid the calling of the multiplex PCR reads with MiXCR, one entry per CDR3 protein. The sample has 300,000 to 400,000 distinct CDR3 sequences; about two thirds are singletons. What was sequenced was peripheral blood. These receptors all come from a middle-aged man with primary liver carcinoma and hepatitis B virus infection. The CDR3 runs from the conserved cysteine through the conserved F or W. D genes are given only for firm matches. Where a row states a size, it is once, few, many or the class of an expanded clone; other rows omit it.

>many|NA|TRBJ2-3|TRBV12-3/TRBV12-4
CASSSTGQYPGDTQYF
TGTGCCAGCAGTTCAACGGGTCAGTACCCCGGAGATACGCAGTATTTT
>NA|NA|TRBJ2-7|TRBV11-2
CANSETVAYEQHF
TGTGCCAACAGCGAGACAGTGGCCTACGAGCAGCACTTC
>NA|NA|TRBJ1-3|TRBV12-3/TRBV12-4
CARTLAGGGVSGNTIYF
TGTGCCAGAACTTTAGCTGGTGGAGGGGTGTCTGGAAACACCATATATTTT
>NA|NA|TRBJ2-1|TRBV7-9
CPSSLVVGVGQSEQFF
TGTCCCAGCAGCTTAGTAGTGGGAGTGGGTCAGAGTGAGCAGTTCTTC
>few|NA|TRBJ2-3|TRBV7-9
CASSLDGFSTDTQYF
TGTGCCAGCAGCCTGGACGGGTTCTCCACAGATACGCAGTATTTT
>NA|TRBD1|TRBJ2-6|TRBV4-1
CASSLGTGNSGAYVLTF
TGCGCCAGTAGCCTGGGGACAGGGAACTCTGGGGCCTACGTCCTGACTTTC
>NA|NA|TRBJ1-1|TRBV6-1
CASGRHGTEAFF
TGTGCTAGCGGTAGACACGGCACTGAAGCTTTCTTT
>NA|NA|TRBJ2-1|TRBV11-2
CANSLVVGGTDGKQFF
TGTGCCAATAGCTTAGTGGTGGGCGGGACGGACGGTAAGCAGTTCTTC
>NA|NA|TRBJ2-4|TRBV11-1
CANSFGQNIQYF
TGTGCCAACAGTTTTGGGCAGAACATTCAGTACTTC
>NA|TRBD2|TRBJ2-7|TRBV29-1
CSIHSGSDEQYF
TGCAGCATTCACAGCGGGAGTGATGAGCAGTACTTC
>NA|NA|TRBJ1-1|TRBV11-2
CASSLATVGTEAFF
TGTGCCAGCAGCTTAGCGACCGTGGGAACCGAAGCTTTCTTT
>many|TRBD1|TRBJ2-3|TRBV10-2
CASRELGTGARNTQYF
TGCGCCAGCAGAGAGCTCGGGACAGGGGCCAGGAATACGCAGTATTTT
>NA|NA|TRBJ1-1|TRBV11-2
CASSPSVRVSATEAFF
TGTGCCAGCAGCCCCTCTGTCAGGGTTAGCGCCACTGAAGCTTTCTTT
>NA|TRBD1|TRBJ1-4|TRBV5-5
CASNRETGELERLFF
TGTGCCAGCAACCGGGAGACAGGGGAGCTCGAAAGACTGTTTTTT
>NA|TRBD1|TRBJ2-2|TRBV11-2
CASSPTGTGSSGELFF
TGTGCCAGCAGCCCTACAGGGACAGGGTCTTCCGGGGAGCTGTTTTTT
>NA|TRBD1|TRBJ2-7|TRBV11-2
CASNPGQGEQHF
TGTGCCAGCAACCCTGGACAGGGGGAGCAGCACTTC
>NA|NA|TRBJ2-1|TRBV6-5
CASRNSCGSYNEQFF
TGTGCCAGCAGGAATAGTTGTGGATCCTACAATGAGCAGTTCTTC
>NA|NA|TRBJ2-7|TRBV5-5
CAGSLVPGQGYDEQYF
TGTGCCGGCAGCTTGGTCCCGGGGCAGGGGTACGACGAGCAGTACTTC
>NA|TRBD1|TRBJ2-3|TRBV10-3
CAMSTGTGGDLGVDTQYF
TGTGCCATGAGTACCGGGACAGGGGGCGATTTAGGGGTAGATACGCAGTATTTT
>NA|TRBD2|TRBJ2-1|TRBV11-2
CASSLSLVGGPGEQFF
TGTGCCAGCAGCTTATCACTAGTGGGAGGGCCGGGTGAGCAGTTCTTT
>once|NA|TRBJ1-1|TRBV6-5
CASSPWDKANTEAFF
TGTGCAAGCAGTCCTTGGGACAAAGCGAACACTGAAGCTTTCTTT
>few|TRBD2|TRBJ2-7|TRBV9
CASSPGGLSYEQYF
TGTGCCAGCAGCCCCGGGGGACTATCCTACGAGCAGTACTTC
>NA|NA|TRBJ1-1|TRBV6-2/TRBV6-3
CASRLGGYVHTEAFF
TGTGCCAGCAGACTGGGCGGGTATGTGCACACTGAAGCTTTCTTT